Following are 32 T cell receptor beta chains from one sample sequenced in a study of T cells in Graves' hyperthyroidism and ophthalmopathy. Amplified TCR beta CDR3 regions came from RNA transcripts. Primed by the HTBI set, a first-round RT-PCR was run on the TCR CDR3. MiXCR, run by TCRdb on the multiplex PCR reads, gives a single entry per CDR3 protein. The data show about 520,000 distinct CDR3 sequences, roughly a quarter seen once. The sequenced sample consisted of blood. All receptors derive from a woman aged 25-40 years with Graves' ophthalmopathy.

This clonotype was counted a few times. The chain combines TRBV7-2 with TRBJ2-7; the D gene is possibly TRBD1 (5 bases). Trimming removed 4 bases at V and 1 base at J, with 8 bases between. Germline loops: CDR1 SGHTA, CDR2 FQGNSA. The CDR3 is 13 amino acids. The CDR3 spells CASSSQESYEQYF. For the CDR3, the DNA is TGTGCCAGCAGCTCACAGGAGTCCTACGAGCAGTACTTC.

Concerning this clonotype: An end of the junction differs from the germline gene, which may be a read error. The chain recombines TRBV2 with TRBJ2-7, with unresolved D. Germline CDR1 and CDR2: SNHLY and FYNNEI. This CDR3 contains 15 residues. CDR3 amino acids: CASSEGIGPSYEQYF. In DNA form, the CDR3 reads TGTGCCAGCAGCGAAGGGATAGGACCCTCCTACGAGCAGTACTTC.

Note on this clonotype: A much larger clone sits a single nucleotide away, making a read error possible. The CDR3 does not end in the conserved phenylalanine or tryptophan, so this is likely a read error. The chain uses TRBV27 and TRBJ1-1; TRBD1 agrees at 10 bases. CDR1 and CDR2 (germline): MNHEY, SMNVEV (reference sequence). V dropped 0 bases and J dropped 1; count of bases not matched to a gene: 8. This CDR3 is built from 18 residues. For the CDR3, the DNA is TGTGCCAGCAGTTTATCGGTGGAGACAGGGGGCTGGAACACTGAAGCTTTCTTG. It yields the protein CASSLSVETGGWNTEAFL.

This clonotype came up many times. V is TRBV3-1 and J is TRBJ2-7; TRBD1 might be the D (5 bases). V was trimmed by 1 base and J by 0 bases, leaving 16 bases between them. The CDR3 contains 17 residues. Germline values: CDR1 LGHDT, CDR2 YNNKEL (reference sequence). Here the CDR3 reads CASSQAYSTEISYEQYF. CDR3 coding DNA: TGTGCCAGCAGCCAAGCCTACTCGACAGAAATCTCCTACGAGCAGTACTTC.

The rearrangement joins TRBV7-9 to TRBJ2-5, with 10 nucleotides matching TRBD2. Germline-derived CDR1 and CDR2 are SEHNR and FQNEAQ (reference sequence). This CDR3 contains 14 residues. With V trimmed by 8 bases and J by 4 bases, 7 bases remained unmatched. The CDR3 DNA is TGTGCCAGCGGAACTAGCGGGGTTTTAGAGACCCAGTACTTC. This codes for CASGTSGVLETQYF.

There are a few counts of this clonotype. V and J are TRBV4-1 and TRBJ1-6; no clear D gene. The V end was cut by 0 bases, the J end by 2 bases, with 17 bases between. The CDR3 has 19 residues. Looked up from germline, CDR1 is MGHRA and CDR2 is YSYEKL. The CDR3 DNA reads as TGCGCCAGCAGCCAAGAAGCGTCGGGGAGTTTCACCTATAATTCACCCCTCCACTTT. Amino acids: CASSQEASGSFTYNSPLHF.

The chain is built from TRBV20-1 and TRBJ1-3; D unresolved. The CDR3 covers 15 residues. The germline gives CDR1 DFQATT, CDR2 SNEGSKA (reference sequence). V was cut by 0 bases and J by 0 bases, with 9 bases left in between. The CDR3 sequence is CSARDRASSGNTIYF. DNA of the CDR3: TGCAGTGCTAGAGATCGTGCCAGCTCTGGAAACACCATATATTTT.

This clonotype was picked up many times. The chain couples TRBV20-1 to TRBJ1-5; no firm D call. There are 12 residues in the CDR3. V was cut by 5 bases and J by 0 bases, with 5 bases left in between. Germline assignment: CDR1 DFQATT and CDR2 SNEGSKA (reference sequence). Here the CDR3 reads CSAADSNQPQHF. CDR3 DNA sequence: TGCAGTGCTGCGGATAGCAATCAGCCCCAGCATTTT.

This clonotype was seen repeatedly, ten times or more. This chain joins TRBV29-1 and TRBJ1-1; the D gene is possibly TRBD1 (5 bases). The ends were cut back, 7 bases at V and 0 bases at J, with 12 bases in the middle. Germline V gene lookup returns CDR1 SQVTM and CDR2 ANQGSEA. CDR3 size: 13 residues. DNA for the CDR3: TGCAGCGCCGTTGACAGATTGAACACTGAAGCTTTCTTT. Amino acid sequence: CSAVDRLNTEAFF.

In this sample, this clonotype turned up many times. The CDR3: CASSRFRGPNTEAFF. The CDR3 coding sequence is TGTGCCAGCAGCCGCTTCAGGGGCCCGAACACTGAAGCTTTCTTT. The chain couples TRBV11-2 to TRBJ1-1; a possible D gene is TRBD1 (6 bases). The CDR3 runs 15 residues. Trimming took off 5 bases at V and 1 base at J, with 14 bases between the two ends. Germline loops: CDR1 SGHAT, CDR2 FQNNGV.

The chain has TRBV3-1 and TRBJ2-7; 10 bases map to TRBD1. V trimming: 3 bases; J trimming: 6 bases; junction bases outside the gene matches: 2. The CDR3 covers 13 residues. Germline lookup yields CDR1 LGHDT and CDR2 YNNKEL (reference sequence). CDR3 residues: CASSHGDRGEQYF. CDR3 bases: TGTGCCAGCAGCCATGGGGACAGGGGCGAGCAGTACTTC.

The rearrangement links TRBV12-3 or TRBV12-4 to TRBJ1-5; TRBD1 matches 9 bases. This CDR3 contains 17 residues. V was clipped by 3 bases and J by 2 bases; unmatched bases: 8. The CDR3 DNA follows: TGTGCCAGCAGTTTTGAGGGACAGGGACGGGGCAATCAGCCCCAGCATTTT. Encoded protein: CASSFEGQGRGNQPQHF.

This clonotype was observed a handful of times. The chain is built from TRBV7-2 and TRBJ1-1, with D unclear. Germline V gives CDR1 SGHTA, CDR2 FQGNSA. Trimming cost V 5 bases and J 11 bases, with 15 bases left between them. The CDR3 is made up of 12 amino acids. CDR3 residues: CASSIPGSAAFF. DNA of the CDR3: TGTGCCAGCAGCATCCCCGGGAGCGCCGCTTTCTTT.

This clonotype was seen repeatedly, ten times or more. This rearrangement joins TRBV7-9 to TRBJ2-2; D remains ambiguous. The V end lost 1 base, the J end lost 5 bases, and 11 bases lay between the germline ends. The germline CDR1 and CDR2 sequences are SEHNR and FQNEAQ (reference sequence). The CDR3 extends over 15 amino acids. CDR3 sequence: CASSLGLIGTGELFF. Written as DNA, the CDR3 is TGTGCCAGCAGCTTAGGCCTGATTGGGACCGGGGAGCTGTTTTTT.

In regard to this clonotype: A junction end diverges from the germline sequence, so it may reflect a read error. This rearrangement joins TRBV2 to TRBJ1-2, with D unresolved. Looked up from germline, CDR1 is SNHLY and CDR2 is FYNNEI. This CDR3 spans 14 amino acids. The CDR3 protein is CVSSERKGTRGYTF. The CDR3 DNA sequence: TGTGTCAGCAGTGAAAGAAAGGGAACTCGCGGCTACACCTTC.

The chain links TRBV6-2 or TRBV6-3 to TRBJ2-7; TRBD1 aligns across 9 bases. This CDR3 is 14 amino acids long. Germline V CDR1 and CDR2: MNHEY, SVGEGT. The V and J ends lost 6 bases and 7 bases, in that order; junction bases with no gene match: 10. CDR3 residues: CASSVGDRAEEQYF. CDR3 sequence (DNA): TGTGCCAGCAGCGTAGGGGACAGGGCCGAGGAGCAGTACTTC.

The chain links TRBV6-1 to TRBJ2-5; 8 bases line up with TRBD1. V shed 6 bases, J shed 4 bases, and the junction held 10 bases outside the gene matches. The CDR3 length is 15 residues. Looked up from germline, CDR1 is MNHNS and CDR2 is SASEGT. CDR3 protein: CASRTWAGGAETQYF. DNA of the CDR3: TGTGCCAGCAGGACGTGGGCAGGGGGCGCAGAGACCCAGTACTTC.

Many counts were recorded for this clonotype. V gene TRBV5-1 combines with J gene TRBJ2-7; maybe TRBD1 (6 bases). The CDR3 covers 14 residues. V dropped 0 bases and J dropped 2 bases, with 9 bases sitting between them. CDR1 is SGHRS, CDR2 YFSETQ, per germline. CDR3 in amino acids: CASSLGQDPYEQYF. The CDR3 region has the DNA TGCGCCAGCAGCTTGGGACAGGACCCCTACGAGCAGTACTTC.

This chain joins TRBV12-3 or TRBV12-4 and TRBJ1-5; D not resolved. The CDR3 is 15 residues long. Trimming took off 5 bases at V and 2 bases at J, with 13 bases between the two ends. This chain's CDR3 is CASSNEGSGNQPQHF. In DNA form, the CDR3 reads TGTGCCAGCAGTAACGAGGGCTCTGGCAATCAGCCCCAGCATTTT.

This clonotype was recorded at least ten times. This chain connects TRBV6-5 to TRBJ1-1; 8 bases map to TRBD1. This CDR3 comprises 14 residues. Unmatched junction bases numbered 4, after V lost 3 bases and J lost 4 bases. The germline V gene has CDR1 MNHEY and CDR2 SVGAGI. In DNA form, the CDR3 reads TGTGCCAGCAGTTATAACAGGGGGGCCACTGAAGCTTTCTTT. As protein: CASSYNRGATEAFF.

This chain connects TRBV6-1 to TRBJ1-2, with D possibly being TRBD1 (6 bases). CDR1 is MNHNS and CDR2 is SASEGT in the germline V gene. This CDR3 has 13 amino acids. Trimming removed 5 bases at V and 4 bases at J, with 11 bases between. The CDR3 sequence: CASSRTDAYGYTF. CDR3 DNA sequence: TGTGCCAGCAGTCGGACAGACGCCTATGGCTACACCTTC.

The chain is built from TRBV28 and TRBJ2-7, with a tentative D call TRBD2 (5 bases). The CDR3 length is 15 residues. The germline gives CDR1 MDHEN, CDR2 SYDVKM. The V end was cut by 4 bases, the J end by 4 bases, with 17 bases between. CDR3 sequence reads: CASSSPGYPSYEQYF. The CDR3 bases are TGTGCCAGCAGTTCCCCGGGGTACCCATCTTACGAGCAGTACTTC.

The chain links TRBV6-1 to TRBJ2-5; 9 bases are shared with TRBD1. V shed 6 bases, J shed 5 bases, and the junction held 10 bases outside the gene matches. This CDR3 region has 15 residues. Germline V gene data show CDR1 as MNHNS and CDR2 as SASEGT. CDR3 DNA sequence: TGTGCCAGCAGGGAAACAGGGGGCGCGGGGGAGACCCAGTACTTC. Amino acids: CASRETGGAGETQYF.

The gene calls are TRBV7-2 and TRBJ1-5, with 8 bases fitting TRBD1. This CDR3 is built from 15 residues. Germline V gene lookup returns CDR1 SGHTA and CDR2 FQGNSA. Losses at the gene ends were 6 bases for V and 7 bases for J; bases not matched to a gene: 11. The CDR3 nucleotides are TGTGCCAGCAGTCCCAGGGGGCTAGCTGGACAGCCCCAGCATTTT. Its translation: CASSPRGLAGQPQHF.

This clonotype was observed many times. The chain is built from TRBV28 and TRBJ2-7, with 10 positions matching TRBD1. This CDR3 spans 13 amino acids. The junction had 5 bases not matched to a gene; V was cut back by 8 bases and J by 4 bases. CDR1 is MDHEN, CDR2 SYDVKM, per germline. The CDR3 sequence is CASWTGGRYEQYF. The CDR3, as DNA: TGTGCCAGCTGGACAGGGGGGAGGTACGAGCAGTACTTC.

The rearrangement uses TRBV4-1 and TRBJ2-2; D remains ambiguous. CDR3 length: 16 residues. The germline V and J ends were trimmed by 4 bases and 2 bases, with 14 bases remaining between them. The germline V gene has CDR1 MGHRA and CDR2 YSYEKL. The CDR3 loop reads CASSPKGSPNTGELFF. The CDR3 DNA reads TGCGCCAGCAGCCCGAAGGGAAGCCCCAACACCGGGGAGCTGTTTTTT.

Many counts were recorded for this clonotype. The V call is TRBV5-1, the J call TRBJ1-1; D might be TRBD1 (6 bases). The germline V gene has CDR1 SGHRS and CDR2 YFSETQ. V was cut by 7 bases and J by 1 base, with 11 bases left in between. The CDR3 has 13 residues. The CDR3 protein is CASGGQQNTEAFF. CDR3 nucleotide sequence: TGCGCCAGCGGGGGCCAGCAGAACACTGAAGCTTTCTTT.

This clonotype occurred a few times. This chain connects TRBV3-1 to TRBJ1-5; D unresolved. The CDR3 consists of 15 residues. V lost 0 bases, J lost 3 bases, and 9 bases lay in between. Germline V gene sequence: CDR1 LGHDT, CDR2 YNNKEL (reference sequence). CDR3 amino acids: CASSQDSSLNQPQHF. CDR3 DNA sequence: TGTGCCAGCAGCCAAGATAGCAGCCTCAATCAGCCCCAGCATTTT.

This clonotype was seen ten or more times. J is TRBJ1-1 and V is TRBV6-5; D might be TRBD1 (6 bases). The germline V gene encodes CDR1 MNHEY and CDR2 SVGAGI. This CDR3 comprises 17 residues. Deletions cut 0 bases from V and 5 bases from J, with 19 bases between. This CDR3 is CASSYSLRGGRGTEAFF. The CDR3 DNA reads as TGTGCCAGCAGTTACTCGTTGAGGGGCGGCAGGGGAACTGAAGCTTTCTTT.

This clonotype was picked up many times. The rearrangement joins TRBV7-2 to TRBJ2-5, with 8 bases identical to TRBD2. Trimming cost V 1 base and J 2 bases; bases outside gene matches: 3. This CDR3 is 15 amino acids long. CDR1 is SGHTA, CDR2 FQGNSA, per germline. The CDR3 is CASSLVRGGQETQYF. The CDR3 coding sequence is TGTGCCAGCAGCTTAGTCCGGGGGGGGCAAGAGACCCAGTACTTC.

V gene TRBV20-1 combines with J gene TRBJ2-5, with 12 bases matching TRBD2. With 3 bases clipped from V and 5 bases from J, the junction kept 13 bases outside the gene matches. Per the germline V gene, CDR1 is DFQATT and CDR2 is SNEGSKA (reference sequence). The CDR3 consists of 17 residues. The DNA of the CDR3 is TGCAGTGCTAGGCCCTCGACTAGCGGGAGAATTGAGGAGACCCAGTACTTC. The encoded protein is CSARPSTSGRIEETQYF.

The chain uses TRBV6-1 and TRBJ2-7; D call uncertain. The ends were cut back, 7 bases at V and 3 bases at J, with 19 bases in the middle. The CDR3 runs to 15 residues. CDR1 is MNHNS, CDR2 SASEGT, per germline. CDR3: CASTDATGGIYEQYF. For the CDR3, the DNA is TGTGCCAGCACCGATGCTACCGGCGGAATCTACGAGCAGTACTTC.